One and the same sample provided the 20 T cell receptor beta chains below, sequenced in a study of vaccination effects on CD4 cells after COVID-19. Their antigens remain unidentified. Sequencing used immunoSEQ multiplex PCR; TCRdb keeps in-frame clones, though not all of them. The table has roughly 15,000 clones, nearly 80% seen once. Peptide-pool stimulation followed by sequencing identified expanded antigen-specific CD4+ clonotypes in the ViraFEST assay. Culture proceeded for more than nine days, and CD4+ T cells were then isolated. Their SARS-CoV-2 infection, verified by PCR, occurred between March and December 2020. Of the BNT162b2 and mRNA-1273 vaccines, participants received two doses of one or the other. The input for sequencing was CD4+ T cells from PBMCs cultured with HCoV-NL63 spike peptides, taken after COVID-19 vaccination. The receptors were sampled from a human donor who had a prior SARS-CoV-2 infection.

The chain is built from TRBV4-3 and TRBJ2-1, with 10 bases matching TRBD2. Germline values: CDR1 LGHNA, CDR2 YSLEER. The CDR3 has 14 amino acids. The V segment lost 5 bases and the J segment 3 bases; nucleotides outside the gene matches: 1. The CDR3 DNA sequence: TGCGCCAGCAGCAGACTAGCGGGCTACAATGAGCAGTTCTTC. Amino acids: CASSRLAGYNEQFF.

This clone was detected only once. CDR3 sequence (DNA): TGTGCCAGCAGCCAAGGGCCCGGTAGCGGTCCCTCCTACGAGCAGTACTTC. Protein sequence: CASSQGPGSGPSYEQYF. This chain connects TRBV4-2 to TRBJ2-7; possibly TRBD2 for D (6 bases). This CDR3 comprises 17 residues. The V end was cut by 1 base, the J end by 0 bases, with 16 bases between. Germline V gene sequence: CDR1 LGHNA, CDR2 YNFKEQ.

The V and J genes are TRBV6-5 and TRBJ2-2, with no clear D. Per the germline V gene, CDR1 is MNHEY and CDR2 is SVGAGI. The CDR3 runs to 14 residues. Trimming shortened V by 6 bases and J by 1 base, and 9 bases separated the two germline ends. The CDR3 sequence is CASSLSMNTGELFF. The CDR3 coding sequence is TGTGCCAGCAGCCTCTCCATGAACACCGGGGAGCTGTTTTTT.

The gene calls are TRBV11-1 and TRBJ2-1; D is perhaps TRBD1 (6 bases). The germline gives CDR1 SGHAT, CDR2 FQDESV (reference sequence). Trimming took 4 bases from V and 4 from J, leaving 8 bases between them. The CDR3 is 13 residues long. The CDR3 sequence is CASSSGQYNEQFF. The CDR3, as DNA: TGTGCCAGCAGCTCCGGACAGTACAATGAGCAGTTCTTC. The full variable domain, with the rest looked up from reference TRBV11-1 and TRBJ2-1, is EAEVAQSPRYKITEKSQAVAFWCDPISGHATLYWYRQILGQGPELLVQFQDESVVDDSQLPKDRFSAERLKGVDSTLKIQPAELGDSAMYLCASSSGQYNEQFFGPGTRLTVL.

The chain carries TRBV2 and TRBJ2-3; the D is unclear. The ends were cut back, 4 bases at V and 2 bases at J, with 10 bases in the middle. The CDR3 extends over 14 amino acids. CDR1 and CDR2 (germline): SNHLY, FYNNEI. CDR3 amino acids: CASSALVDTDTQYF. In nucleotides, the CDR3 is TGTGCCAGCAGTGCTCTAGTCGACACAGATACGCAGTATTTT.

Concerning this clone itself: Relative to the germline gene, one junction end is altered; a read error may explain this. The chain combines TRBV7-9 with TRBJ1-2; unclear D gene. In germline, CDR1 is SEHNR, CDR2 FQNEAQ (reference sequence). The CDR3 loop spans 13 amino acids. CDR3 sequence: CASSLDHGYGYTF. The CDR3 DNA sequence: TGTGCCAGCAGTTTAGATCACGGCTATGGCTACACCTTC.

The rearrangement uses TRBV18 and TRBJ2-2; TRBD1 matches at 8 bases. CDR3 length equals 14 residues. Germline trimming cut 4 bases from V and 4 bases from J; bases unmatched to any gene: 2. The germline V gene has CDR1 KGHSH and CDR2 LQKENI. The CDR3, as DNA: TGTGCCAGCTCACAAACAGGGGGCACCGGGGAGCTGTTTTTT. Amino acid sequence: CASSQTGGTGELFF.

This chain joins TRBV20-1 and TRBJ2-5; D may be TRBD2 (6 bases). The CDR3 is 13 amino acids. V lost 3 bases and J 5 bases, leaving 13 bases between the germline ends. Per the germline V gene, CDR1 is DFQATT and CDR2 is SNEGSKA (reference sequence). CDR3 in DNA: TGCAGTGCTAGTATTACGGCGGGGGAGACCCAGTACTTC. It specifies CSASITAGETQYF.

The chain couples TRBV5-1 to TRBJ2-5; TRBD2 matches 7 bases. Trimming took 7 bases from V and 2 from J; bases not matched to a gene: 11. The germline V gene has CDR1 SGHRS and CDR2 YFSETQ. CDR3 length: 15 amino acids. The CDR3 sequence is CASVKEPGLQETQYF. The CDR3 DNA reads TGCGCCAGCGTAAAGGAACCGGGACTACAAGAGACCCAGTACTTC.

This sequence joins TRBV5-1 and TRBJ1-1, with 9 bases aligning to TRBD1. The CDR3 is 17 residues long. Germline loops: CDR1 SGHRS, CDR2 YFSETQ. V trimming: 3 bases; J trimming: 1 base; junction bases outside the gene matches: 10. CDR3 loop: CASSWWRTGVANTEAFF. Written as DNA, the CDR3 is TGCGCCAGCAGCTGGTGGCGGACAGGGGTCGCGAACACTGAAGCTTTCTTT.

The chain employs TRBV15 and TRBJ2-2; D is perhaps TRBD1 (5 bases). V dropped 0 bases and J dropped 2 bases, with 13 bases sitting between them. The germline V gene encodes CDR1 LNHNV and CDR2 YYDKDF (reference sequence). The length of the CDR3 is 17 residues. The CDR3: CATSRDSQGHNTGELFF. CDR3 sequence (DNA): TGTGCCACCAGCAGAGATTCTCAGGGTCATAACACCGGGGAGCTGTTTTTT.

The rearrangement joins TRBV29-1 to TRBJ2-3; D is uncertain. CDR3 length: 13 residues. The V end was cut by 3 bases, the J end by 1 base, with 8 bases between. CDR1 is SQVTM and CDR2 is ANQGSEA in the germline V gene. CDR3 sequence reads: CSVDYLGTDTQYF. The CDR3 nucleotides are TGCAGCGTTGATTATCTGGGCACAGATACGCAGTATTTT.

The chain joins TRBV7-8 to TRBJ1-2, with 7 nucleotides matching TRBD1. The V and J ends lost 5 bases and 2 bases, in that order; junction bases with no gene match: 2. CDR3 size: 13 residues. CDR1 SGHVS and CDR2 FQNEAQ come from the germline V gene. In DNA form, the CDR3 reads TGTGCCAGCAGCGCGGACAGGAACTATGGCTACACCTTC. Its translation is CASSADRNYGYTF.

The chain is built from TRBV4-1 and TRBJ2-3; possible D gene TRBD2, 6 bases. This CDR3 region has 16 residues. The V gene's germline CDR1 is MGHRA and CDR2 YSYEKL. V lost 0 bases to trimming and J lost 5 bases, with 15 bases between them. Here the CDR3 reads CASSQEVGGAGDTQYF. Here the CDR3 DNA reads TGCGCCAGCAGCCAAGAGGTCGGAGGGGCGGGAGATACGCAGTATTTT.

A few counts support this clone. The chain is built from TRBV10-3 and TRBJ1-2, with 9 bases matching TRBD1. The CDR3 length is 15 residues. V trimming: 2 bases; J trimming: 8 bases; junction bases outside the gene matches: 9. From germline, CDR1 is ENHRY and CDR2 SYGVKD. The CDR3 is CAISENRQGDRGYTF. DNA for the CDR3: TGTGCCATCAGTGAGAACCGACAGGGGGATAGGGGCTACACCTTC.

This clone showed up just a few times. This sequence joins TRBV7-3 and TRBJ2-1; no firm D call. CDR1 SGHTA and CDR2 FQGTGA come from the germline V gene. The V end was cut by 1 base, the J end by 3 bases, with 16 bases between. The CDR3 sequence is 17 residues long. The CDR3 reads CASSLKSWVERYNEQFF. For the CDR3, the DNA is TGTGCCAGCAGCTTAAAGTCTTGGGTTGAGCGCTACAATGAGCAGTTCTTC.

The gene calls are TRBV7-8 and TRBJ1-5; TRBD1 matches 10 bases. The CDR3 consists of 15 residues. The V gene's germline CDR1 is SGHVS and CDR2 FQNEAQ. The J segment lost 5 bases and the V segment lost 5 bases, leaving 6 bases of the junction unmatched. The DNA of the CDR3 is TGTGCCAGCAGCCGCGGGACAGGGGAATATCAGCCCCAGCATTTT. It encodes CASSRGTGEYQPQHF.

This chain joins TRBV5-1 and TRBJ2-2; TRBD1 aligns across 11 bases. Per the germline V gene, CDR1 is SGHRS and CDR2 is YFSETQ. Trimming at V came to 4 bases and at J to 6 bases, leaving 5 bases not matched to a gene. CDR3 length equals 15 residues. CDR3 coding DNA: TGCGCCAGCAGCACCGGGACAGGGGGGCCCGGGGAGCTGTTTTTT. It codes for CASSTGTGGPGELFF.

The count of this clone is one. The J gene is TRBJ2-7, the V gene TRBV6-6; D uncertain. Trimming cost V 3 bases and J 4 bases, with 4 bases left between them. The CDR3 runs 11 residues. Germline V gives CDR1 MNHNY, CDR2 SVGAGI (reference sequence). CDR3 loop: CASSYNYEQYF. CDR3 in DNA: TGTGCCAGCAGTTATAATTACGAGCAGTACTTC.

This clone was observed a few times. This chain connects TRBV5-3 to TRBJ2-1; 10 bases fit TRBD1. TRBV5-3 is recorded as an ORF, its role being uncertain. The CDR3 runs 16 residues. The V segment lost 6 bases and the J segment 7 bases; nucleotides outside the gene matches: 13. CDR3 sequence (DNA): TGTGCCAGAAAAGCCCCCGAGGACAGGGGGAATAATGAGCAGTTCTTC. Its translation is CARKAPEDRGNNEQFF.